The source of this T cell receptor (beta chain) is a study of identical twins. In this sample, this clonotype turned up a few times. What it recognizes is unknown. Findings and limits, study-wide: When twins shared out-of-frame alpha sequences, those sequences had excess low generation probability.

TCRdb recomputed calls from the 5' RACE reads with MiXCR, one row per CDR3 protein. The table shows hundreds of thousands of distinct CDR3 sequences, with roughly 24% occurring only once. Trimming removed 5 bases at V and 4 bases at J, with 20 bases between. CDR3 size: 16 residues. The germline CDR1 and CDR2 sequences are SQVTM and ANQGSEA. This same sample was also part of a study on T cells expressing NK-cell markers. That study reports: Sorted CD3+CD56+NKG2C+, CD3+CD56+NKG2C- and CD3+CD56-NKG2C+ T cells provided the TCR beta repertoires. As a fraction of CD8+ T cells, dominant NKG2C+ clonotypes reached roughly 1.0-7.5% in six donors.

The TCR comes from a young woman in good health. The V and J genes are TRBV29-1 and TRBJ2-2; D could derive from TRBD1 or TRBD2 (5 bases each). The sequenced sample consisted of CD4+ T cells sorted from blood. Here the CDR3 reads CSVYPHGATGTGELFF. CDR3 in DNA: TGCAGCGTTTACCCTCACGGGGCGACGGGCACCGGGGAGCTGTTTTTT.